Listed here are 27 T cell receptor beta chains from one sample, sequenced in a study of T cell changes during pregnancy in multiple sclerosis. Sequencing was performed with immunoSEQ multiplex PCR; in TCRdb, only in-frame clones are kept and a portion is missing. The table records approximately 41,000 clones, 90% of them present only once. The sample in question was CD4+ T cells from peripheral blood mononuclear cells, obtained in the second trimester of pregnancy. These receptors came from a female donor with multiple sclerosis, enrolled in a pregnancy study.

This rearrangement joins TRBV5-6 to TRBJ2-5; TRBD1 agrees at 9 bases. Germline CDR1 SGHDT, CDR2 YYEEEE. The CDR3 has 14 residues. Trimming cost V 7 bases and J 6 bases; bases outside gene matches: 10. Written as DNA, the CDR3 is TGTGCCAGCGCGCCCCAGGACAGGGGAAAGACCCAGTACTTC. Protein product: CASAPQDRGKTQYF.

The V and J genes are TRBV4-1 and TRBJ2-1; 13 positions agree with TRBD2. The CDR3 spans 16 residues. The junction had 2 bases not matched to a gene; V was cut back by 3 bases and J by 3 bases. CDR1 and CDR2 from the germline V gene are MGHRA and YSYEKL. CDR3 in DNA: TGCGCCAGCAGCCAGGGACTAGCGGGATTCTACAATGAGCAGTTCTTC. Protein sequence: CASSQGLAGFYNEQFF.

The chain recombines TRBV30 with TRBJ2-7; D gene unclear. This CDR3 comprises 12 residues. Trimming shortened V by 0 bases and J by 7 bases, and 10 bases separated the two germline ends. Germline-derived CDR1 and CDR2 are GTSNPN and SVGIG (reference sequence). CDR3 DNA sequence: TGTGCCTGGAGTGTAACCACTCTGGAGCAGTACTTC. Amino acid sequence: CAWSVTTLEQYF.

The chain carries TRBV28 and TRBJ2-2; 9 nucleotides agree with TRBD1. The CDR3 runs 16 residues. The ends lost 6 bases at V and 4 bases at J; junction bases unmatched: 9. Germline CDR1 is MDHEN and CDR2 is SYDVKM. The CDR3: CASSLRQGVGTGELFF. The CDR3 DNA is TGTGCCAGCAGCCTCAGACAGGGGGTTGGCACCGGGGAGCTGTTTTTT.

J is TRBJ2-1 and V is TRBV7-2, with 10 bases identical to TRBD1. The trim removed 5 bases at V and 6 bases at J, leaving 10 bases unmatched. CDR3 length: 16 residues. Germline V gene sequence: CDR1 SGHTA, CDR2 FQGNSA. The CDR3 sequence is CASSPRDRGNSNEQFF. The CDR3 coding sequence is TGTGCCAGCAGCCCGAGGGACAGGGGAAATTCCAATGAGCAGTTCTTC.

This chain connects TRBV7-9 to TRBJ2-1; TRBD1 is a possible D gene (8 bases). The CDR3 covers 16 residues. Per germline, CDR1 SEHNR and CDR2 FQNEAQ (reference sequence). V lost 5 bases and J lost 3, with 17 bases in between. CDR3 sequence reads: CASSHWTGRVYNEQFF. The CDR3 nucleotides are TGTGCCAGCAGCCATTGGACAGGGAGGGTCTACAATGAGCAGTTCTTC.

CDR3 sequence reads: CASRKGQGLAGGSYNEQFF. The DNA for the CDR3 is TGTGCCAGCAGGAAGGGACAGGGTCTAGCGGGAGGCTCCTACAATGAGCAGTTCTTC. The rearrangement uses TRBV2 and TRBJ2-1, with 11 bases matching TRBD2. V lost 6 bases to trimming and J lost 0 bases; unmatched junction nucleotides: 13. Germline V gives CDR1 SNHLY, CDR2 FYNNEI. CDR3 length equals 19 residues.

The rearrangement uses TRBV5-1 and TRBJ1-5, with TRBD1 identical over 7 bases. This CDR3 has 17 residues. Germline V gene sequence: CDR1 SGHRS, CDR2 YFSETQ. J gave up 4 bases and V 4 bases, and 14 bases lay outside the gene matches. This CDR3 is CASSPTPTGVGNQPQHF. DNA for the CDR3: TGCGCCAGCAGCCCGACTCCCACAGGGGTTGGTAATCAGCCCCAGCATTTT.

This clone is termed medium-sized (0.01 to 0.1%). The rearrangement links TRBV6-5 to TRBJ1-1, with TRBD1 as a possible D gene (5 bases). Between the trimmed V and J ends, which lost 5 bases and 1 base, there was a span of 11 bases. Germline values: CDR1 MNHEY, CDR2 SVGAGI. This CDR3 is 14 amino acids long. The CDR3 sequence is CASSPDTWNTEAFF. The CDR3, as DNA: TGTGCCAGCAGTCCGGACACATGGAACACTGAAGCTTTCTTT.

The rearrangement uses TRBV7-9 and TRBJ2-3; 8 positions match TRBD2. This CDR3 comprises 16 residues. With 2 bases clipped from V and 4 bases from J, the junction kept 8 bases outside the gene matches. Germline V gene lookup returns CDR1 SEHNR and CDR2 FQNEAQ (reference sequence). The CDR3 DNA reads as TGTGCCAGCAGCTTAATGGGGGGACTAGAGGCAGATACGCAGTATTTT. This codes for CASSLMGGLEADTQYF.

The chain links TRBV4-1 to TRBJ2-3, with 13 bases aligning to TRBD2. The CDR3 consists of 17 residues. With 3 bases clipped from V and 3 bases from J, the junction kept 6 bases outside the gene matches. Germline assignment: CDR1 MGHRA and CDR2 YSYEKL. The DNA of the CDR3 is TGCGCCAGCAGCCAGCACGGGACTAGCGGGATTACAGATACGCAGTATTTT. Its protein is CASSQHGTSGITDTQYF.

V gene TRBV9 combines with J gene TRBJ2-1; tentatively, D is TRBD2 (6 bases). The CDR3 runs to 14 residues. With 4 bases removed from V and 5 bases from J, the gap between germline ends came to 13 bases. Germline-derived CDR1 and CDR2 are SGDLS and YYNGEE. The CDR3 DNA follows: TGTGCCAGCAGCTGGGACTTTCCTAACAATGAGCAGTTCTTC. This sequence encodes CASSWDFPNNEQFF.

This rearrangement joins TRBV18 to TRBJ1-2; D unresolved. The CDR3 covers 13 residues. Per germline, CDR1 KGHSH and CDR2 LQKENI. The V end lost 0 bases, the J end lost 4 bases, and 6 bases lay between the germline ends. The CDR3: CASSPPSRYGYTF. For the CDR3, the DNA is TGTGCCAGCTCACCACCGAGCCGCTATGGCTACACCTTC. Using reference TRBV18 and TRBJ1-2 for the parts outside the CDR3, the full variable domain is NAGVMQNPRHLVRRRGQEARLRCSPMKGHSHVYWYRQLPEEGLKFMVYLQKENIIDESGMPKERFSAEFPKEGPSILRIQQVVRGDSAAYFCASSPPSRYGYTFGSGTRLTVV.

Details on this clone: A junction end diverges from the germline sequence, so it may reflect a read error. CDR3 nucleotide sequence: TGCGCCAGCCGACAGCAGAACACCGGGGGGCTGTTTTTT. Residues: CASRQQNTGGLFF. The chain links TRBV5-1 to TRBJ2-2; tentatively, D is TRBD2 (6 bases). This CDR3 comprises 13 residues. Germline assignment: CDR1 SGHRS and CDR2 YFSETQ.

In DNA, the CDR3 is TGTGCCAGCAGCCGCGGCGCCCGAGTTTCGAATGAAAAACTGTTTTTT. Translation: CASSRGARVSNEKLFF. The chain links TRBV7-2 to TRBJ1-4, with D unresolved. Trimming cost V 5 bases and J 5 bases, with 18 bases left between them. The CDR3 is 16 amino acids. Per the germline V gene, CDR1 is SGHTA and CDR2 is FQGNSA.

This clone appeared once. V is TRBV2 and J is TRBJ2-7, with TRBD2 as a possible D gene (5 bases). The V and J ends lost 7 bases and 6 bases respectively, with 19 bases between them. The CDR3 is 14 amino acids. Germline values: CDR1 SNHLY, CDR2 FYNNEI. In nucleotides, the CDR3 is TGTGCCAGCACGAGAACGAACCTCGGGGTCGAGCAGTACTTC. Encoded protein: CASTRTNLGVEQYF.

The CDR3 spells CASSSSSGRAGELFF. Written as DNA, the CDR3 is TGTGCCAGCAGCTCCTCTAGCGGGAGGGCCGGGGAGCTGTTTTTT. The chain couples TRBV7-3 to TRBJ2-2, with 12 bases that match TRBD2. The CDR3 has 15 residues. CDR1 is SGHTA, CDR2 FQGTGA, per germline. Losses at the gene ends were 4 bases for V and 6 bases for J; bases not matched to a gene: 3.

V usage is TRBV4-2 and J usage is TRBJ2-4, with TRBD2 matching over 8 bases. Per germline, CDR1 LGHNA and CDR2 YNFKEQ. The CDR3 spans 14 residues. V gave up 4 bases and J gave up 7 bases; unmatched junction bases: 6. The CDR3 protein is CASSPTPGGNIQYF. The CDR3 DNA reads TGTGCCAGCAGCCCGACCCCGGGGGGGAACATTCAGTACTTC.

This clone was observed once. The chain carries TRBV27 and TRBJ1-2; D is ambiguous. Between the trimmed V and J ends, which lost 2 bases and 5 bases, there was a span of 9 bases. CDR1 is MNHEY and CDR2 is SMNVEV in the germline V gene (reference sequence). The CDR3 has 13 residues. CDR3 nucleotides: TGTGCCAGCAGTTTACGGGGAATATATGGCTACACCTTC. Translated: CASSLRGIYGYTF.

This clone has only a few counts. The CDR3 nucleotides read TGTGCCGGACACGGCGGGGGGGCCAACTATGGCTACACCTTC. Protein product: CAGHGGGANYGYTF. The chain joins TRBV30 to TRBJ1-2; the D gene is possibly TRBD1 (6 bases). V was clipped by 8 bases and J by 2 bases, with 18 bases between them. This CDR3 comprises 14 residues. CDR1 and CDR2 from the germline V gene are GTSNPN and SVGIG (reference sequence).

The chain employs TRBV7-9 and TRBJ2-7; 10 bases fit TRBD1. The J segment lost 2 bases and the V segment lost 5 bases, leaving 9 bases of the junction unmatched. The CDR3 runs to 16 residues. Germline CDR1 SEHNR, CDR2 FQNEAQ (reference sequence). The CDR3 DNA follows: TGTGCCAGCAGCCCCCTTCCAGGGACAGGGGCCTACGAGCAGTACTTC. As protein: CASSPLPGTGAYEQYF.

J is TRBJ1-2 and V is TRBV6-1; D remains ambiguous. Germline loops: CDR1 MNHNS, CDR2 SASEGT. Trimming removed 3 bases at V and 10 bases at J, with 6 bases between. This CDR3 has 10 residues. The CDR3 DNA sequence: TGTGCCAGCAGTGACATCCCCTACACCTTC. It codes for CASSDIPYTF.

The gene calls are TRBV14 and TRBJ2-3; D is undetermined. Germline CDR1 is SGHDN and CDR2 is FVKESK. CDR3 length: 12 residues. V lost 1 base and J lost 4, with 3 bases in between. CDR3 in DNA: TGTGCCAGCAGCCAAGCGGCAGATACGCAGTATTTT. Translated, it gives CASSQAADTQYF.

This clone showed up just once. CDR3 in amino acids: CASSEGAGGLYNEQFF. As DNA, the CDR3 is TGTGCCAGCAGCGAAGGGGCGGGAGGACTTTACAATGAGCAGTTCTTC. The rearrangement links TRBV9 to TRBJ2-1; the match to TRBD2 covers 8 bases. CDR1 is SGDLS and CDR2 is YYNGEE in the germline V gene. V was pared by 3 bases and J by 4 bases, with 9 bases of the junction left unmatched. The CDR3 contains 16 residues.

The rearrangement uses TRBV25-1 and TRBJ1-5; 9 bases fit TRBD1. The CDR3 runs 14 residues. Trimming removed 4 bases from V and 4 bases from J; junction bases left unmatched: 2. Germline CDR1 and CDR2: MGHDK and SYGVNS. CDR3 in DNA: TGTGCCAGCAGTGGGGGACAGGGTAATCAGCCCCAGCATTTT. This encodes CASSGGQGNQPQHF.

This rearrangement joins TRBV7-9 to TRBJ1-6; 8 bases fit TRBD1. The CDR3 covers 15 residues. Germline V CDR1 and CDR2: SEHNR, FQNEAQ (reference sequence). V lost 5 bases and J lost 11; bases outside the gene matches: 11. CDR3 region: CASSPDGQGGPPLHF. The CDR3 DNA reads TGTGCCAGCAGCCCAGATGGACAGGGTGGTCCACCCCTCCACTTT. The full variable domain, rest sourced from reference TRBV7-9 and TRBJ1-6, is DTGVSQNPRHKITKRGQNVTFRCDPISEHNRLYWYRQTLGQGPEFLTYFQNEAQLEKSRLLSDRFSAERPKGSFSTLEIQRTEQGDSAMYLCASSPDGQGGPPLHFGNGTRLTVT.

The V call is TRBV6-6, the J call TRBJ1-4, with a tentative D call TRBD1 (5 bases). V gave up 0 bases and J gave up 8 bases, with 16 bases separating them. The CDR3 runs to 16 residues. Germline-derived CDR1 and CDR2 are MNHNY and SVGAGI (reference sequence). CDR3 sequence: CASSYSIGQGSEKLFF. The CDR3, as DNA: TGTGCCAGCAGTTACTCGATAGGGCAGGGAAGCGAAAAACTGTTTTTT.